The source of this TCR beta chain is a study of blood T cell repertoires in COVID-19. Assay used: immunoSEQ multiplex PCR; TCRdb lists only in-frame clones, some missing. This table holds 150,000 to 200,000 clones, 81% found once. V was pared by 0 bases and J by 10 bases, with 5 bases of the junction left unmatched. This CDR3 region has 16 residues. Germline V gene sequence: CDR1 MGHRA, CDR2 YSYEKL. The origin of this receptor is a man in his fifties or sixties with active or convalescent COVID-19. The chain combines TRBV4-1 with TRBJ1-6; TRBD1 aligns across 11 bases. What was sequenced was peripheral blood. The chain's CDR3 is CASSQDTGTGGSPLHF. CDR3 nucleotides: TGCGCCAGCAGCCAAGACACCGGGACAGGGGGATCACCCCTCCACTTT.